The present T cell receptor beta chain was sequenced within a study of shared clonotypes between healthy human individuals. Germline lookup yields CDR1 ENHRY and CDR2 SYGVKD. CDR3 length equals 13 residues. The ends lost 6 bases at V and 6 bases at J; junction bases unmatched: 2. Using immunoSEQ multiplex PCR, the repertoire was profiled, and TCRdb retains in-frame clones only, with some absent. Counted here are 1.5 million to 1.9 million clones, 95% to 99% occurring once; the ten biggest clones make up 0.4% to 0.55%. The V call is TRBV10-3, the J call TRBJ2-1; 10 nucleotides match TRBD1. Sequences were obtained from naive CD4+ T cells sorted from blood. Subset meaning: CD45RA+ positively selected. The sequence came from a man aged 30 to 39 in good health. The CDR3 DNA reads TGTGCCATCAGGGGACAGGGGAGCAATGAGCAGTTCTTC. It encodes CAIRGQGSNEQFF.